This T cell receptor beta chain stems from a study of PD-L1 blockade in urothelial cancer. Study-level information: In about 2014 therapy began: atezolizumab 1,200 mg intravenously every 3 weeks. Findings of the study overall: A below-median TCR clonality in blood before treatment predicted better survival.

Profiling relied on immunoSEQ multiplex PCR, and the TCRdb table lists in-frame clones only, not all of them. The table records 40,000 to 60,000 clones, 79% of them present only once. J gave up 11 bases and V 3 bases, and 4 bases lay outside the gene matches. CDR1 is MNHEY, CDR2 SMNVEV, per germline (reference sequence). The CDR3 has 12 amino acids. Sample time point: pretreatment peripheral blood. Pretreatment and on-treatment blood mononuclear cell samples were taken, totaling between 1 and 8 time points per patient. About this clone: The target antigen is unknown.

This clonotype originated in a man in his 70s with urothelial cancer. The gene calls are TRBV27 and TRBJ1-1; TRBD1 agrees at 9 bases. The sample here was PBMCs, taken around atezolizumab (anti-PD-L1) treatment. The chain's CDR3 is CASSFQTGGAFF. CDR3 sequence (DNA): TGTGCCAGCAGTTTCCAAACAGGGGGCGCTTTCTTT.